The source of this T cell receptor (beta chain) is a study of blood T cell repertoires in COVID-19. Study at large: Italy, Spain and the United States were the sources of the convalescent and acute COVID-19 samples. PBMCs, B-cell-depleted T cells, or T cells were the source of the cDNA or gDNA that made up the material.

In the original processing: Reference gene primers were amplified, and this amplification served to estimate nucleated cell counts. The assay was immunoSEQ multiplex PCR, and TCRdb's table has in-frame clones only and misses some. That table furnishes V, J and clone size, whereas the DNA furnished D and trimming. This sample yields 300,000 to 350,000 clones, of which 90% are seen a single time; around 0.96% belongs to the top ten. The ends were cut back, 5 bases at V and 5 bases at J, with 15 bases in the middle. The length of the CDR3 is 15 residues. Looked up from germline, CDR1 is MNHEY and CDR2 is SVGAGI.

The chain combines TRBV6-5 with TRBJ2-2, with a tentative D call TRBD1 (5 bases). The clonotype was recovered from a middle-aged woman with COVID-19, enrolled during active disease. Sequencing input: peripheral blood. The CDR3, as DNA: TGTGCCAGCAGTATGATACAGGTCCCAACCGGGGAGCTGTTTTTT. It specifies CASSMIQVPTGELFF.